A single sample gave rise to the 6 T cell receptor beta chains below, sequenced in a study of blood T cell repertoires in COVID-19. The repertoire was sequenced with immunoSEQ multiplex PCR; TCRdb's copy has only in-frame clones and lacks some. The sample holds about 210,000 clones, roughly 86% seen once. Sequenced input: PBMCs or T cells enriched from blood (not recorded which). These receptors all stem from a young man with acute COVID-19.

Of note for this clone: An end of the junction does not agree with germline; a read error may underlie this. The rearrangement joins TRBV7-7 to TRBJ2-5, with 14 nucleotides matching TRBD2. The V gene's germline CDR1 is SSHAT and CDR2 FNYEAQ (reference sequence). This CDR3 comprises 16 residues. The CDR3 bases are TGTGCTAGCAGCCAGGGACTAGCGGGAGTGGGGGAGACCCAGTACTTC. Translating it yields CASSQGLAGVGETQYF. Using reference TRBV7-7 and TRBJ2-5 for the parts outside the CDR3, the full variable domain is GAGVSQSPRYKVTKRGQDVTLRCDPISSHATLYWYQQALGQGPEFLTYFNYEAQPDKSGLPSDRFSAERPEGSISTLTIQRTEQRDSAMYRCASSQGLAGVGETQYFGPGTRLLVL.

CDR3 in DNA: TGCGCCAGCAGTCCCAGCGGGAAATCCTACGAGCAGTACTTC. It yields the protein CASSPSGKSYEQYF. The gene calls are TRBV10-1 and TRBJ2-7; 7 nucleotides line up with TRBD2. In germline, CDR1 is WNHNN, CDR2 SYGVQD (reference sequence). This CDR3 contains 14 residues. V lost 5 bases, J lost 1 base, and 5 bases stayed unmatched.

V usage is TRBV12-3 or TRBV12-4 and J usage is TRBJ2-5; TRBD1 is a possible D gene (5 bases). This CDR3 spans 12 amino acids. Trimming removed 5 bases at V and 8 bases at J, with 12 bases between. For the CDR3, the DNA is TGTGCCAGCAGTAGGGGCCAGGGCACCCAGTACTTC. As protein: CASSRGQGTQYF.

The sample holds one count of this clone. The gene calls are TRBV5-4 and TRBJ2-4, with 7 bases fitting TRBD1. J lost 5 bases, V lost 4 bases, and 6 bases had no gene match. This CDR3 comprises 14 residues. The germline V gene encodes CDR1 SGHNT and CDR2 YYREEE (reference sequence). The chain's CDR3 is CASSPTGKENIQYF. In DNA form, the CDR3 reads TGTGCCAGCAGCCCGACAGGGAAGGAAAACATTCAGTACTTC.

The CDR3 spells CASSRTVNTGELFF. The CDR3 coding sequence is TGTGCCAGCAGTCGGACAGTGAACACCGGGGAGCTGTTTTTT. The rearrangement uses TRBV3-1 (or the pseudogene TRBV3-2) and TRBJ2-2, with D perhaps matching TRBD1 (6 bases). The ends were cut back, 6 bases at V and 1 base at J, with 9 bases in the middle. This CDR3 contains 14 residues. Germline CDR1 reads LGHDT; CDR2 reads YNNKEL (reference sequence).

This clone was detected only a few times. V gene TRBV2 combines with J gene TRBJ2-7, with 8 bases lining up with TRBD2. V lost 5 bases to trimming and J lost 4 bases; unmatched junction nucleotides: 7. Germline V gene data show CDR1 as SNHLY and CDR2 as FYNNEI. The CDR3 sequence is 14 residues long. This CDR3 reads CASSTGTRSYEQYF. The CDR3, as DNA: TGTGCCAGCAGTACCGGGACTAGATCATACGAGCAGTACTTC.